This record concerns one T cell receptor (beta chain) sequence. This clone's antigen is unknown. Per-nucleotide qualities are absent, and no much larger clonotype sits a single base away. TCRbeta CDR3 regions were sequenced with the immunoSEQ Assay. After extraction, genomic DNA underwent amplification by bias-controlled multiplex PCR, followed by high-throughput sequencing. In the original analysis: To quantify the absolute abundance of every unique TCRbeta CDR3 region, sequences were collapsed and filtered. T cell fraction was estimated by normalizing TCRbeta template counts to usable DNA, with usable DNA measured through amplification of reference genes found in all nucleated cells. Repertoire TCRs were annotated as SARS-CoV-2-specific when V gene, CDR3 amino acid sequence and J gene were exactly matched to a known reactive TCR set. The reference SARS-CoV-2 TCR set was derived from MIRA and filtered for enrichment in COVID-19-positive ImmuneCODE repertoires, a step that removed public or cross-reactive TCRs. Drawing on the MIRA antigens, annotated TCRs were analysed further at the level of specific ORF or position within ORF. Breadth was defined as annotated unique rearrangements over total unique productive rearrangements; depth was the summed frequency of those rearrangements. TCR breadth was compared between groups using two-sided Wilcoxon rank-sum tests. As stored in TCRdb, this immuneACCESS dataset retains in-frame rearrangements with V and J assigned. A fraction of the clones does not appear; measured against another copy, unresolved V genes explain less than half of the discrepancy, and the remainder lacks a known reason. D and trimming were read from the DNA, whereas the V and J calls and clone size are those reported in that table. Here the sample has a few hundred thousand clones; approximately 88% occur a single time. Approximately 4% of the sample rests with the top ten.

The data belong to a study of Ad26.COV2.S vaccination and SARS-CoV-2 variants (dated by TCRdb to the early 2020s). Regarding the complete study: Vaccine-arm donors were drawn from COV1001, a multicentre, randomized, double-blind, placebo-controlled phase I-IIa trial of Ad26.COV2.S in healthy adults. Dosing of Ad26.COV2.S was intramuscular, at either 5x10^10 or 1x10^11 viral particles, delivered as one shot or as two shots spaced 56 days apart. TCRbeta repertoire sequencing was used to assess the specificity and breadth of SARS-CoV-2-reactive T cell receptors after Ad26.COV2.S vaccination. A total of roughly 32 samples were included in the TCR-sequenced set, comprising around 19 Ad26.COV2.S vaccine recipients, 5 placebo recipients and 8 SARS-CoV-2 convalescent individuals. Participants in the trial were split at random into five groups of five each, receiving low-dose or high-dose Ad26.COV2.S once or twice, or else placebo on both occasions. Investigators remained blinded to trial group allocation during experiments and outcome assessment. Study-level results and caveats: Compared with placebo recipients, Ad26.COV2.S recipients showed higher spike-specific TCR breadth (P = 0.0014). Comparable non-spike TCR breadth was observed between vaccine and placebo recipients, consistent with only spike being contained in the vaccine. The authors noted that total T cell responses may have been underestimated by the TCR breadth and depth analyses. Substantial breadth of spike-specific CD8+ and CD4+ T cell responses was reported after vaccination. The study was not powered to compare responses between vaccine doses or regimens.

What the treatment or condition label conveys for this sample: around 19 received Ad26.COV2.S at low or high dose, single or two shots; about 5 received placebo; per-sample allocation not given. For vaccine and placebo recipients, repertoires were sequenced using samples collected on day 63 after the first injection. Cohort 1b enrolled 25 adults aged 18-55 years at a single site in Boston, USA, between 29 July and 7 August 2020. Ad26.COV2.S consisted of a replication-incompetent adenovirus type 26 vector by which a prefusion-stabilized SARS-CoV-2 spike protein from the original Wuhan strain was expressed. The TCR originated in a person between 18 and 65 years old who received the Ad26.COV2.S COVID-19 vaccine or a placebo. The specimen was peripheral blood, collected in a trial of Ad26.COV2.S vaccine versus placebo.

This receptor has the CDR3 CASSRTSGVGHTGELFF. The nucleotide sequence is given as TGTGCCAGCAGCCGTACTAGCGGGGTGGGCCACACCGGGGAGCTGTTTTTT. The rearranged segments are TRBV3-1 (or the pseudogene TRBV3-2) and TRBJ2-2, with 10 central nucleotides matching TRBD2. CDR1 and CDR2 (LGHDT, YNNKEL) derive from the germline V gene (reference sequence). Including the terminal cysteine and phenylalanine, the CDR3 comprises 17 residues. The DNA shown is the 51-base CDR3, in frame from base 1. V ends up 4 bases short and J 3 bases short, with an unmatched junction base count of 8.